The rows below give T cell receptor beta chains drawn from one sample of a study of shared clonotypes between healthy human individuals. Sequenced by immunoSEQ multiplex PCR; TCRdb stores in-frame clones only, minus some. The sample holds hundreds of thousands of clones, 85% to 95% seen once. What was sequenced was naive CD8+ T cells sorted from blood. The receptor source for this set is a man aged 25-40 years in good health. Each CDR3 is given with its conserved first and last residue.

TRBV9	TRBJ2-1	CASSVGLVERRAGNEQFF
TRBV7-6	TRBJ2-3	CASSLPRGLATDTQYF
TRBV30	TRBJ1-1	CAWSPGGLNTEAFF
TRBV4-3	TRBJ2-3	CASSQDFPSGTLSTDTQYF
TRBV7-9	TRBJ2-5	CASSNTRVSGRETQYF
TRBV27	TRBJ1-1	CASSKTGITEAFF
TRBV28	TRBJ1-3	CASSLNGGYLRGNTIYF
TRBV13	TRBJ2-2	CASSFLPGELFF
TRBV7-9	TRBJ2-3	CASSFQTGVGPDTQYF
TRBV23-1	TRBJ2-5	CASSQGEGQGYGGETQYF
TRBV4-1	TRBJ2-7	CASSQKSGAYEQYF
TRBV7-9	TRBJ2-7	CASSLANVGPGYEQYF
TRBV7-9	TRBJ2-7	CASSSVAGTKAYEQYF
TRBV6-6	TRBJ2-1	CASSFYRSTSGEQFF
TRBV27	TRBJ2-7	CASSSGVRTYEQYF
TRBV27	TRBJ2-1	CASTPNGLANEQFF
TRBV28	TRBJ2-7	CASSFVTGGPDEQYF
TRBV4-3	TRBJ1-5	CASSQISGNQPQHF
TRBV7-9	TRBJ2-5	CASSLTQGSETQYF
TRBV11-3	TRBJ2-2	CASSPRDRDTGELFF
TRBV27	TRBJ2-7	CASSLRGSYEQYF
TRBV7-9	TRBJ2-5	CASSSETTGEITQYF
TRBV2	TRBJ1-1	CASSGDTRNTEAFF
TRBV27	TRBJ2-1	CASSLSGLAGVDEQFF
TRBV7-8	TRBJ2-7	CASSITGSSYEQYF
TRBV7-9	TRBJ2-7	CASSFPKQGIGEQYF
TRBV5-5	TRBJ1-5	CASSFEEHNQPQHF
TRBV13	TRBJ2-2	CASSLGLRGRAGELFF
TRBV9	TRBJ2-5	CASSVNRGTQYF
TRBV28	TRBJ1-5	CASRGGQSRNQPQHF
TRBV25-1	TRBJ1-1	CASSEYFRGTDTEAFF
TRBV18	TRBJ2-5	CASSPVPGRRETQYF